This entry features one T cell receptor (beta chain) sequence. Its matching antigen is unknown. This specimen belongs to a study of cytomegalovirus exposure and HLA in healthy donors. Across the whole study: It was reported in a later analysis that the 120 or so validation repertoires used the same platform as the approximately 650 first-cohort repertoires. Study conclusions and caveats: Three chains linked to CMV were shown in vitro to be specific for CMV antigens. Reports credit the classifier with highly specific, highly sensitive diagnosis of cytomegalovirus status.

Here immunoSEQ multiplex PCR was the method, and the copy in TCRdb shows in-frame clones only, minus some. Of about 150,000 clones in the sample, 65% to 90% were seen once. Germline CDR1 reads LNHDA; CDR2 reads SQIVND (reference sequence). J gave up 10 bases and V 5 bases, and 4 bases lay outside the gene matches. This CDR3 spans 12 amino acids. This sequence was found in a man aged 18 to 35 in good health and CMV-seropositive. Sequencing was performed on PBMCs. The rearrangement links TRBV19 to TRBJ2-1, with TRBD1 identical over 8 bases. DNA for the CDR3: TGTGCCAGTAGTGAGACAGGGGAGGAGCAGTTCTTC. Amino acid sequence: CASSETGEEQFF.